This TCR beta chain was sequenced in a study of blood T cells in healthy people across ages. Using a J-beta primer mix together with a sample-barcoded 5' primer, a second PCR was run for roughly 6 to 12 cycles. Samples each returned at least 3 million CDR3-containing paired-end reads. TCRdb re-called the 5' RACE reads through MiXCR, storing one row per CDR3 protein. The sample records around 1,000,000 distinct CDR3 sequences, 25% being singletons. The CDR3 has 12 amino acids. The V end lost 6 bases, the J end lost 5 bases, and 9 bases lay between the germline ends. The data were also submitted as part of a second study, on T cells of mothers and their children. This second study notes: Extracted RNA, in its entirety, went into cDNA synthesis at around 1.5 ug per 15 ul.

Input material: blood. The rearrangement uses TRBV12-3 or TRBV12-4 and TRBJ2-3; tentative D call: TRBD2 (5 bases). The receptor comes from a girl between 2 and 10 years old in good health. For the CDR3, the DNA is TGTGCCAGCAGAGTCAGCGGAGATACGCAGTATTTT. This translates into CASRVSGDTQYF.